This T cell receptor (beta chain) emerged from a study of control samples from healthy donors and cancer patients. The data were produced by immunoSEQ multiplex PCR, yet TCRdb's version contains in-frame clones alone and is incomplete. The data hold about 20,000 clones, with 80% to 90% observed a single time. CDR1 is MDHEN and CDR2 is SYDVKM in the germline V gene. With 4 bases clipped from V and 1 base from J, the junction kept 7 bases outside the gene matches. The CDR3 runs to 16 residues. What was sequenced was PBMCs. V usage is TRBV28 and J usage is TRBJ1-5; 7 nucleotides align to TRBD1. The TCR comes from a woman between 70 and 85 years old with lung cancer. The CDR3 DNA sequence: TGTGCCAGCAGTTCCGGACAGGAGGAGAGCAATCAGCCCCAGCATTTT. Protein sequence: CASSSGQEESNQPQHF.